This entry lists 26 T cell receptor beta chains sequenced from one sample in a study of cytomegalovirus exposure and HLA in healthy donors. PCR involved 60 Vbeta and 13 Jbeta primers. Profiling relied on immunoSEQ multiplex PCR, and the TCRdb table lists in-frame clones only, not all of them. In the table there are more than 150,000 clones, about 72% of which are singletons. Sequenced: PBMCs. All receptors derive from a male donor in good health and CMV-seronegative.

In this sample, this clone turned up a few times. The chain links TRBV7-3 to TRBJ2-7, with 8 bases that match TRBD1. The J segment lost 2 bases and the V segment lost 2 bases, leaving 5 bases of the junction unmatched. Germline CDR1 SGHTA, CDR2 FQGTGA. This CDR3 is 15 amino acids long. The CDR3 loop reads CASSLGQGAAYEQYF. CDR3 nucleotides: TGTGCCAGCAGCTTAGGGCAGGGGGCCGCCTACGAGCAGTACTTC. Looking up the rest from reference TRBV7-3 and TRBJ2-7 gives the full variable domain: GAGVSQTPSNKVTEKGKYVELRCDPISGHTALYWYRQSLGQGPEFLIYFQGTGAADDSGLPNDRFFAVRPEGSVSTLKIQRTERGDSAVYLCASSLGQGAAYEQYFGPGTRLTVT.

The V call is TRBV30, the J call TRBJ2-7, with 10 bases aligning to TRBD2. In germline, CDR1 is GTSNPN, CDR2 SVGIG (reference sequence). This CDR3 is 15 amino acids long. After removal of 0 bases from V and 3 bases from J, the junction contained 5 bases not matched to a gene. The CDR3, as DNA: TGTGCCTGGAGTGTCCTCACTAGCGGGATCTACGAGCAGTACTTC. This codes for CAWSVLTSGIYEQYF.

In the case of this clone: Other DNA sequences in the same sample also yield this CDR3. The CDR3: CASSLGQGGQPQHF. The CDR3 DNA sequence: TGTGCCAGCAGCTTAGGGCAGGGTGGTCAGCCCCAGCATTTT. The chain recombines TRBV7-9 with TRBJ1-5; possible D gene TRBD1, 5 bases. Germline loops: CDR1 SEHNR, CDR2 FQNEAQ (reference sequence). Trimming pared 1 base from V and 6 bases from J, leaving 10 bases between. The CDR3 covers 14 residues.

This sequence joins TRBV30 and TRBJ2-7; 8 bases are a match to TRBD2. The V and J ends lost 5 bases and 5 bases, in that order; junction bases with no gene match: 8. This CDR3 is 13 amino acids long. Germline values: CDR1 GTSNPN, CDR2 SVGIG (reference sequence). CDR3 amino acids: CAWGTGTRNEQYF. CDR3 in DNA: TGTGCCTGGGGGACCGGGACTAGGAACGAGCAGTACTTC.

The chain has TRBV28 and TRBJ2-3, with 9 nucleotides matching TRBD1. The germline gives CDR1 MDHEN, CDR2 SYDVKM. The V and J ends lost 9 bases and 3 bases, in that order; junction bases with no gene match: 10. This CDR3 is 15 amino acids long. This chain's CDR3 is CASWDPGQGTDTQYF. The CDR3 region has the DNA TGTGCCAGTTGGGACCCGGGACAGGGTACAGATACGCAGTATTTT.

The V gene is TRBV12-2, the J gene TRBJ1-1. TRBV12-2 is a pseudogene segment. The length of the CDR3 is 17 residues. CDR3 loop: CASRLVGLRSVNTEAFF. CDR3 sequence (DNA): TGTGCAAGTCGCTTAGTGGGTTTGCGGTCGGTGAACACTGAAGCTTTCTTT.

This chain links TRBV5-6 with TRBJ1-3; the D gene is possibly TRBD1 (6 bases). The length of the CDR3 is 14 residues. Trimming took off 0 bases at V and 2 bases at J, with 6 bases between the two ends. CDR1 SGHDT and CDR2 YYEEEE come from the germline V gene. In nucleotides, the CDR3 is TGTGCCAGCAGCTTGGCAGGGGCTGGAAACACCATATATTTT. The encoded protein is CASSLAGAGNTIYF.

The J gene is TRBJ1-2, the V gene TRBV9, with D perhaps TRBD1 (5 bases). This CDR3 comprises 13 residues. CDR1 SGDLS and CDR2 YYNGEE come from the germline V gene. V dropped 4 bases and J dropped 4 bases, with 11 bases sitting between them. The CDR3 nucleotides read TGTGCCAGCAGCCTATACGGGGGCTATGGCTACACCTTC. Translating gives CASSLYGGYGYTF.

The genes are TRBV29-1 and TRBJ1-2, with 10 bases matching TRBD1. V shed 7 bases and J 8 bases; nucleotides not matched to a gene: 7. Germline V gene sequence: CDR1 SQVTM, CDR2 ANQGSEA. The CDR3 runs to 12 residues. The CDR3 DNA follows: TGCAGCGCCTTGACAGGGGGCAGAGGCTACACCTTC. Translating it yields CSALTGGRGYTF.

The chain employs TRBV25-1 and TRBJ1-1; D perhaps matches TRBD1 (5 bases). The germline V gene encodes CDR1 MGHDK and CDR2 SYGVNS. Deletions cut 2 bases from V and 4 bases from J, with 11 bases between. This CDR3 is 14 amino acids long. The CDR3 spells CASSEPGFTTEAFF. DNA for the CDR3: TGTGCCAGCAGTGAACCAGGGTTTACCACTGAAGCTTTCTTT.

This chain connects TRBV7-9 to TRBJ1-5; perhaps TRBD1 as D (6 bases). Germline CDR1 SEHNR, CDR2 FQNEAQ (reference sequence). Trimming shortened V by 5 bases and J by 1 base, and 12 bases separated the two germline ends. The CDR3 runs to 15 residues. CDR3 region: CASSKQGRSNQPQHF. The CDR3 DNA is TGTGCCAGCAGCAAACAGGGTCGGAGCAATCAGCCCCAGCATTTT.

The chain couples TRBV7-2 to TRBJ2-5; 11 bases agree with TRBD2. This CDR3 is built from 15 residues. The ends lost 5 bases at V and 5 bases at J; junction bases unmatched: 7. Germline V CDR1 and CDR2: SGHTA, FQGNSA. CDR3 amino acids: CASSPLLAGVETQYF. The CDR3 coding sequence is TGTGCCAGCAGCCCATTACTAGCGGGAGTGGAGACCCAGTACTTC.

V is TRBV10-3 and J is TRBJ1-2, with 10 bases that match TRBD1. This CDR3 is 16 amino acids long. Germline CDR1 reads ENHRY; CDR2 reads SYGVKD. V lost 4 bases and J lost 4; bases outside the gene matches: 9. CDR3 loop: CAISGGDRGRFYGYTF. The CDR3 DNA reads as TGTGCCATCAGTGGAGGTGACAGGGGGCGTTTCTATGGCTACACCTTC.

This clone was detected only once. This sequence joins TRBV9 and TRBJ1-4, with unresolved D. From germline, CDR1 is SGDLS and CDR2 YYNGEE. V lost 0 bases and J 8 bases, leaving 17 bases between the germline ends. This CDR3 contains 16 residues. The CDR3 DNA sequence: TGTGCCAGCAGCGTAGGAACCCGCAGTCGTAACGAAAAACTGTTTTTT. This codes for CASSVGTRSRNEKLFF.

V is TRBV27 and J is TRBJ1-2, with 7 bases lining up with TRBD1. This CDR3 comprises 15 residues. Germline assignment: CDR1 MNHEY and CDR2 SMNVEV (reference sequence). After removal of 4 bases from V and 0 bases from J, the junction contained 5 bases not matched to a gene. CDR3 in DNA: TGTGCCAGCAGTTCTCAGGGGGTCTCTAACTATGGCTACACCTTC. Amino acid sequence: CASSSQGVSNYGYTF.

V is TRBV6-1 and J is TRBJ1-1; D possibly corresponds to TRBD1 (6 bases). The V end was cut by 2 bases, the J end by 5 bases, with 15 bases between. Germline V lookup: CDR1 MNHNS, CDR2 SASEGT. The CDR3 is 15 residues long. CDR3 protein: CASSEHGGAGTEAFF. As DNA, the CDR3 is TGTGCCAGCAGTGAACATGGGGGGGCCGGGACTGAAGCTTTCTTT.

In its sample, this clone was seen a few times. The chain has TRBV28 and TRBJ1-2; 10 bases are shared with TRBD1. This CDR3 contains 16 residues. The germline V gene encodes CDR1 MDHEN and CDR2 SYDVKM. J was trimmed by 6 bases and V by 2 bases; bases with no gene match: 9. The CDR3 loop is CASSLASRDRGDGYTF. The CDR3 DNA sequence: TGTGCCAGCAGTTTAGCCTCACGGGACAGGGGTGATGGCTACACCTTC.

The J gene is TRBJ2-7, the V gene TRBV4-1; possible D gene TRBD2, 5 bases. V dropped 0 bases and J dropped 4 bases, with 7 bases sitting between them. The germline CDR1 and CDR2 sequences are MGHRA and YSYEKL. The CDR3 contains 13 residues. The CDR3 region is CASSQETGYEQYF. DNA of the CDR3: TGCGCCAGCAGCCAAGAAACGGGGTACGAGCAGTACTTC.

The V gene is TRBV6-6, the J gene TRBJ2-1; 13 bases agree with TRBD2. In germline, CDR1 is MNHNY, CDR2 SVGAGI (reference sequence). The CDR3 runs to 15 residues. The junction had 2 bases not matched to a gene; V was cut back by 4 bases and J by 5 bases. The CDR3 DNA follows: TGTGCCAGCAGTTGGACTAGCGGGAGCGACAATGAGCAGTTCTTC. This gives the protein CASSWTSGSDNEQFF.

The chain has TRBV29-1 and TRBJ2-5; 11 positions match TRBD1. The CDR3 runs to 14 residues. CDR1 and CDR2 from the germline V gene are SQVTM and ANQGSEA. V lost 3 bases to trimming and J lost 4 bases; unmatched junction nucleotides: 4. DNA of the CDR3: TGCAGCGTTGAGGGACAGGGGGGGGGAGAGACCCAGTACTTC. The encoded protein is CSVEGQGGGETQYF.

This clone was counted a single time. In the same sample, other DNA sequences code for this CDR3. The CDR3 spells CASSDGQGAQETQYF. As DNA, the CDR3 is TGCGCCAGCAGCGATGGACAGGGGGCTCAAGAGACCCAGTACTTC. This chain joins TRBV5-1 and TRBJ2-5; 11 bases are shared with TRBD1. Germline V gives CDR1 SGHRS, CDR2 YFSETQ. Germline trimming cut 4 bases from V and 2 bases from J; bases unmatched to any gene: 4. The CDR3 consists of 15 residues.

The chain combines TRBV6-5 with TRBJ2-2; 14 bases agree with TRBD2. CDR1 is MNHEY, CDR2 SVGAGI, per germline. With V trimmed by 4 bases and J by 9 bases, 7 bases remained unmatched. The CDR3 length is 16 residues. The CDR3 spells CASSLGLAGGLRELFF. The CDR3 DNA sequence: TGTGCCAGCAGTTTAGGACTAGCGGGAGGTTTGCGGGAGCTGTTTTTT.

CDR3 bases: TGTGCCAGCAGTGAAGCGGGATGGACTAGCGGGAGAGGCAATGAGCAGTTCTTC. Translated: CASSEAGWTSGRGNEQFF. The chain is built from TRBV6-1 and TRBJ2-1; 13 bases are a match to TRBD2. The CDR3 totals 18 residues. Germline CDR1 reads MNHNS; CDR2 reads SASEGT. J gave up 6 bases and V 0 bases, and 8 bases lay outside the gene matches.

The chain carries TRBV2 and TRBJ2-1, with TRBD1 matching 8 bases. The CDR3 runs 15 residues. The V gene end was trimmed by 4 bases and the J gene end by 7 bases; junction bases not matched to a gene: 9. The germline CDR1 and CDR2 sequences are SNHLY and FYNNEI. Written as DNA, the CDR3 is TGTGCCAGCAGTGGAGACAGGGGTTACGGGAATGAGCAGTTCTTC. Amino acid sequence: CASSGDRGYGNEQFF.

The chain has TRBV2 and TRBJ1-2; the D is unclear. The CDR3 spans 13 residues. Germline V gene data show CDR1 as SNHLY and CDR2 as FYNNEI. V lost 4 bases and J lost 8, with 14 bases in between. The CDR3 region has the DNA TGTGCCAGCAGTGGGAGACCACACAAGGGCTACACCTTC. Protein sequence: CASSGRPHKGYTF. The full variable domain, completed using reference TRBV2 and TRBJ1-2, is EPEVTQTPSHQVTQMGQEVILRCVPISNHLYFYWYRQILGQKVEFLVSFYNNEISEKSEIFDDQFSVERPDGSNFTLKIRSTKLEDSAMYFCASSGRPHKGYTFGSGTRLTVV.

This clone was picked up a small number of times. The chain is built from TRBV4-1 and TRBJ1-1, with TRBD1 matching 9 bases. Trimming cost V 1 base and J 10 bases; bases outside gene matches: 16. This CDR3 has 17 amino acids. Germline assignment: CDR1 MGHRA and CDR2 YSYEKL. The CDR3 loop reads CASSQGGTGSFSLGAFF. The CDR3 bases are TGCGCCAGCAGCCAAGGCGGGACAGGGTCGTTTTCTCTGGGAGCTTTCTTT.